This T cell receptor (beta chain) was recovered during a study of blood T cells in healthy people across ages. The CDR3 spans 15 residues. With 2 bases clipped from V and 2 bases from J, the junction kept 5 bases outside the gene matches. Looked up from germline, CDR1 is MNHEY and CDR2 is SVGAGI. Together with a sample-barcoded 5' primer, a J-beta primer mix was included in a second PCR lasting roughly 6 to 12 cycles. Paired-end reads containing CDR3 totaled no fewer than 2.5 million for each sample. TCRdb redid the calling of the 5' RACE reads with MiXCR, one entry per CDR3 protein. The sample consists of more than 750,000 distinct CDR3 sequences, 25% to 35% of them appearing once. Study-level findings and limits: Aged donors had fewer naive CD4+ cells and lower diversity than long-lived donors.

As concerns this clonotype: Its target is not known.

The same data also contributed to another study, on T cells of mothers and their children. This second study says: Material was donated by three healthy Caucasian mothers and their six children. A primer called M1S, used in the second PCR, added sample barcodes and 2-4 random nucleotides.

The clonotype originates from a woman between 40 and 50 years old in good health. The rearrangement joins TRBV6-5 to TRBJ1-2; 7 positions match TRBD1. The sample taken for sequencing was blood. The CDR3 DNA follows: TGTGCCAGCAGTTACCCAGGACAGGAAAACTATGGCTACACCTTC. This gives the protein CASSYPGQENYGYTF.